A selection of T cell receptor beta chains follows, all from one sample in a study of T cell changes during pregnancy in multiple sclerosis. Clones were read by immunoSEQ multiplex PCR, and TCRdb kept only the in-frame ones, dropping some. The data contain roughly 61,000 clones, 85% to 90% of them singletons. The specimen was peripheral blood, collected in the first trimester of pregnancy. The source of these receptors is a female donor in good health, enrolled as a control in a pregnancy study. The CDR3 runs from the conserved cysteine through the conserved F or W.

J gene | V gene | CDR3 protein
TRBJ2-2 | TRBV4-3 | CASSQVGQLNTGELFF
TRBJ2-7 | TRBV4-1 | CASSQDRAGTGAYEQYF
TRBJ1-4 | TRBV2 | CASSDRGNEKLFF
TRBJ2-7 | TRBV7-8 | CASSLGQGSGEQYF
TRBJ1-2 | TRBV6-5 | CASSYSTTEYGYTF
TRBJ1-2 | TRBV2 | CASSEAGQGLGGYTF
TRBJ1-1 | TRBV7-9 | CASSRGSGGTEAFF
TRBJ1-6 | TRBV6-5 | CASRPRSTYNSPLHF
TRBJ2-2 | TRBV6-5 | CASSTTSTGELFF
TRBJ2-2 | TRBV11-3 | CASSLEWGGRGNTGELFF
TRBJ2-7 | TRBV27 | CASSSDSAYEQYF
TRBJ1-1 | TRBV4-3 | CASSQAERQEGAFF
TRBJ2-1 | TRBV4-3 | CASSQGLIRGDEQFF
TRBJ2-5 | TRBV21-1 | CASSKGRRVRETQYF
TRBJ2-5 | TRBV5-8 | CASSPGLAGGLQETQYF
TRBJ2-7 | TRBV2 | CASSTGGTYEQYF
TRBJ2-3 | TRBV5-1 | CASSLWLAGGDTQYF
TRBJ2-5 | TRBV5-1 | CASSLSGGEVETQYF
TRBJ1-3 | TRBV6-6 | CASSLDWAGRGNTIYF
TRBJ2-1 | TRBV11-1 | CASRDRGLSSYNEQFF
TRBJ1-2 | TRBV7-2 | CASSLAAGAAGYTF
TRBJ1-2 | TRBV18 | CASSPRTQGGYTF
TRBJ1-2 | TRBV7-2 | CASSPDNRPGAYTF
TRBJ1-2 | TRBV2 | CASSDSDRGLKGYTF
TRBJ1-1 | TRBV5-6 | CASSPAGGTEAFF
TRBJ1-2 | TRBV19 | CASSIRRSYGYTF
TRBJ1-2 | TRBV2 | CACPVRIVGGDYGYTF
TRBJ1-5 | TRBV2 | CASSVSENQPQHF
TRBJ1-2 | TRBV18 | CASSRTENYGYTF
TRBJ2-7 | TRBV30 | CAWRNSGTGNRYEQYF
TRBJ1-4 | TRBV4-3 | CASSQGGGQLNEKLFF
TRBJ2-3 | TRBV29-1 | CSVRGTGSTDTQYF
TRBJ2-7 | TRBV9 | CASSVGAFNEQYF
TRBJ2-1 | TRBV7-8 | CASSDRTGGIYNEQFF
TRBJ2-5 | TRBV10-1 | CASSDLKARGETQYF
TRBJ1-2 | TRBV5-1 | CASRGDSLDVSYGYTF
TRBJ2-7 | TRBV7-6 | CASQGNSSYEQYF
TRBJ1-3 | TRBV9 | CASSELQGSGNTIYF
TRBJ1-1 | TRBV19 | CASSISSRGLPEAFF
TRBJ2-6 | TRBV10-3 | CAISATQGASGANVLTF
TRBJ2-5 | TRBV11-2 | CASSWGGQETQYF
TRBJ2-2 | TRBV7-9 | CASSPLYSRELFF
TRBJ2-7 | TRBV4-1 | CASSQYQLAGGSYEQYF
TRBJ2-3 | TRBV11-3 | CASSPSNPWATDTQYF
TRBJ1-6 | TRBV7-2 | CASSLEGGYNSPLHF
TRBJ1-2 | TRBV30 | CAWSQAPNYGYTF
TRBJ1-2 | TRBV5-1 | CASSKATGGEGYTF
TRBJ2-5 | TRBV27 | CASSSPGLERYF
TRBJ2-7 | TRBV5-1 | CASSWGGTGSLEQYF
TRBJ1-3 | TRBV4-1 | CASSQEAGAGNTIYF
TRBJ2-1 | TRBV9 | CASSLGTGGNEQFF
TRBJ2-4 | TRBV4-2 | CASSQEQGVKNIQYF
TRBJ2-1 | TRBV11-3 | CASSLQGRGRYNEQFF
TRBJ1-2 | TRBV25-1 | CASRDRVDGYTF
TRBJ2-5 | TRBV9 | CASSVSSDKETQYF
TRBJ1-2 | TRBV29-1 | CSAWGGPNYGYTF
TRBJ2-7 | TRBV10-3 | CAISGTSGGYEQYF